What follows are 15 T cell receptor beta chains derived from one specimen sequenced in a study of T-cell memory formation after mild COVID-19. TCRdb used MiXCR to reprocess the 5' RACE reads, holding one entry per CDR3 protein. The table records roughly 400,000 distinct CDR3 sequences, more than 15% of them present only once. The sample was PBMCs or a T cell subset sorted from them (not recorded which). The receptors were gathered from a man between 18 and 35 years old who had mild COVID-19 (a few samples of this study predate the infection). Cell type and time point are not known.

CDR3 nucleotide sequence: TGTGCCAGCAGCCCGGGCCCCGCTCAGCCCCAGCATTTT. Residues: CASSPGPAQPQHF. The chain employs TRBV7-8 and TRBJ1-5; D gene unclear. In germline, CDR1 is SGHVS, CDR2 FQNEAQ. V was pared by 5 bases and J by 6 bases, with 11 bases between. The CDR3 runs to 13 residues.

The CDR3 nucleotides are TGTGCCAGCAGCCCCGGGTTGGCCAGACGAAACATTCAGTACTTC. Its translation: CASSPGLARRNIQYF. V and J are TRBV7-2 and TRBJ2-4; D ambiguous. V lost 5 bases to trimming and J lost 6 bases, with 17 bases between them. The CDR3 has 15 residues. The germline CDR1 and CDR2 sequences are SGHTA and FQGNSA.

This clonotype was seen only a few times. This chain uses TRBV7-2 with TRBJ1-2, with 8 bases identical to TRBD1. The CDR3 has 16 amino acids. The ends lost 5 bases at V and 6 bases at J; junction bases unmatched: 14. The germline V gene encodes CDR1 SGHTA and CDR2 FQGNSA. CDR3 amino acids: CASSRNSGQGWDGYTF. The CDR3 DNA reads TGTGCCAGCAGCCGAAATAGCGGACAGGGCTGGGATGGCTACACCTTC.

This clonotype was counted many times. The CDR3 is CASSLAPISGGGRWEQYF. For the CDR3, the DNA is TGTGCCAGCAGTTTAGCGCCAATTTCCGGGGGGGGCCGGTGGGAGCAGTACTTC. The chain links TRBV12-3 or TRBV12-4 to TRBJ2-7, with 8 bases matching TRBD2. This CDR3 is 18 amino acids long. With V trimmed by 0 bases and J by 7 bases, 17 bases remained unmatched.

This clonotype was detected only a few times. The junction does not match germline at one end; this may be a read error. The chain carries TRBV12-5 and TRBJ2-2; 9 bases are shared with TRBD1. The CDR3 covers 15 residues. Germline V gives CDR1 LGHNT, CDR2 FRNRAP. For the CDR3, the DNA is TGTGCTAGTGGCTTGGGACAGGGATTAGGCGGGGAGCTGTTTTTT. Translated: CASGLGQGLGGELFF.

The gene calls are TRBV2 and TRBJ1-3; D not resolved. Trimming took 4 bases from V and 0 from J, leaving 10 bases between them. Germline V gene lookup returns CDR1 SNHLY and CDR2 FYNNEI. The CDR3 is made up of 15 amino acids. CDR3 protein: CASSGKGTSGNTIYF. As DNA, the CDR3 is TGTGCCAGCAGTGGCAAGGGAACCTCTGGAAACACCATATATTTT.

The gene calls are TRBV4-1 and TRBJ1-2, with a tentative D call TRBD1 (6 bases). The CDR3 length is 16 residues. Trimming stripped 0 bases from V and 8 bases from J, with 19 bases between. Germline V CDR1 and CDR2: MGHRA, YSYEKL. CDR3 coding DNA: TGCGCCAGCAGCCAAGATTCCTGGGGGGGCGCAGAAGGCTACACCTTC. The encoded protein is CASSQDSWGGAEGYTF.

The chain joins TRBV5-1 to TRBJ1-1; D perhaps matches TRBD1 (6 bases). Per germline, CDR1 SGHRS and CDR2 YFSETQ. Trimming left V 6 bases short and J 5 bases short, with 20 bases between. CDR3 size: 15 residues. The CDR3 region has the DNA TGCGCCAGCACCAGGGCGATACAGGGAGGTACTGAAGCTTTCTTT. Amino acid sequence: CASTRAIQGGTEAFF.

The genes are TRBV12-3 or TRBV12-4 and TRBJ2-5; either TRBD1 or TRBD2 may supply D (5 bases each). The germline V and J ends were trimmed by 4 bases and 5 bases, with 17 bases remaining between them. This CDR3 comprises 15 residues. CDR3: CASSYRDQPGETQYF. CDR3 nucleotide sequence: TGTGCCAGCAGTTACCGGGACCAGCCGGGGGAGACCCAGTACTTC.

This clonotype appeared a few times. This sequence joins TRBV5-6 and TRBJ2-5, with TRBD1 as a possible D gene (6 bases). Germline CDR1 SGHDT, CDR2 YYEEEE. The V end was cut by 5 bases, the J end by 4 bases, with 12 bases between. The CDR3 extends over 13 amino acids. The chain's CDR3 is CASSTLQGETQYF. For the CDR3, the DNA is TGTGCCAGCAGTACCTTACAGGGAGAGACCCAGTACTTC.

V gene TRBV20-1 combines with J gene TRBJ2-1; D unclear. This CDR3 has 13 amino acids. Trimming removed 4 bases from V and 6 bases from J, with 13 bases in between. CDR1 DFQATT and CDR2 SNEGSKA come from the germline V gene (reference sequence). CDR3 residues: CSATLRYGNEQFF. DNA for the CDR3: TGCAGTGCTACCCTCAGATATGGCAATGAGCAGTTCTTC.

This clonotype was detected a few times. The chain couples TRBV24-1 to TRBJ1-5, with TRBD1 as a possible D gene (6 bases). V was pared by 4 bases and J by 5 bases, with 11 bases between. Germline CDR1 KGHDR, CDR2 SFDVKD. The CDR3 runs to 14 residues. CDR3 DNA: TGTGCCACCAGTGACGGGGACAAAGATCAGCCCCAGCATTTT. Its translation is CATSDGDKDQPQHF.

This clonotype showed up just a few times. The V call is TRBV20-1, the J call TRBJ1-1; D is unresolved. The V and J ends lost 0 bases and 0 bases respectively, with 14 bases between them. Germline assignment: CDR1 DFQATT and CDR2 SNEGSKA (reference sequence). This CDR3 spans 16 amino acids. The CDR3 DNA reads TGCAGTGCTAGAGATTATGTATCGGGCCTGAACACTGAAGCTTTCTTT. Its protein product is CSARDYVSGLNTEAFF.

This clonotype was detected a few times. The genes are TRBV7-9 and TRBJ2-7; 8 bases fit TRBD2. Unmatched junction bases numbered 15, after V lost 4 bases and J lost 10 bases. The CDR3 has 15 residues. In germline, CDR1 is SEHNR, CDR2 FQNEAQ (reference sequence). The CDR3 DNA sequence: TGTGCCAGCAGCTCTGATACCAAGCGAGCGGGGGTTCAGTACTTC. It codes for CASSSDTKRAGVQYF.

In its sample, this clonotype was seen a few times. V and J are TRBV7-9 and TRBJ2-7; the match to TRBD1 covers 8 bases. Germline-derived CDR1 and CDR2 are SEHNR and FQNEAQ (reference sequence). The CDR3 extends over 14 amino acids. The V and J ends lost 5 bases and 5 bases, in that order; junction bases with no gene match: 8. DNA of the CDR3: TGTGCCAGCAGCCTTGCTGCAGGGGGCCACGAGCAGTACTTC. Its protein product is CASSLAAGGHEQYF.